These T cell receptor beta chains were read from a single sample in a study of blood T cells in healthy people across ages. TCRdb passed the 5' RACE reads through MiXCR, listing each CDR3 protein once. This table holds roughly 1 million distinct CDR3 sequences, almost 25% found once. This same sample was also part of a study on T cells of mothers and their children.

Source material: blood. The receptors here all came from a girl aged 2 to 10 in good health. Both conserved end residues are trimmed from each CDR3.

V	J	CDR3
TRBV18	TRBJ1-2	ASSPKDSNYGYT
TRBV5-1	TRBJ2-5	ASSTETGIQETQY
TRBV29-1	TRBJ2-7	SVEIAGRFYEQY
TRBV29-1	TRBJ2-1	SGNYNEQF
TRBV11-2	TRBJ2-2	ASSAWTSGRGTGELF
TRBV20-1	TRBJ2-1	SAIEAAGVEF
TRBV29-1	TRBJ1-1	SVAGTSFLNTEAF
TRBV7-7	TRBJ2-3	ASSSGDLNTQY
TRBV10-2	TRBJ2-3	ASKSTAGGLADTQY
TRBV5-6	TRBJ2-7	ASSLGGFEQY
TRBV28	TRBJ1-1	ASARGSLGTEAF
TRBV3-1	TRBJ1-6	ASSQGDYNSPLH
TRBV3-1	TRBJ2-2	ASSQSDTATGELF
TRBV29-1	TRBJ2-5	SYRGSWETQY
TRBV5-1	NA	ASAASGTYEQY
TRBV12-3/TRBV12-4	TRBJ1-2	ASSLGQLEGYT
TRBV5-1	TRBJ1-4	ASRDLRGEKLF
TRBV5-1	NA	ASSQGQGFGETQY
TRBV7-2	TRBJ2-6	ASSLGQSGANVLT
TRBV13	TRBJ2-5	ASSFLAGGIEETQY
TRBV9	TRBJ1-2	ASSVVGDTVYGYT
TRBV20-1	TRBJ2-4	SARVEVGKNIQY
TRBV12-3/TRBV12-4	TRBJ1-1	ASSSRTAMSTEAF
TRBV20-1	TRBJ1-2	SARERTGGLSFGYT
TRBV13	TRBJ2-7	ASSLGRAGGSKDEQH
TRBV18	TRBJ1-5	ASSPAPGDQPQH
TRBV21-1	TRBJ2-5	ASSKRLAGVETQY
TRBV7-3	TRBJ2-3	ASSLKGGRVADTQY
TRBV7-7	TRBJ2-3	ASSLSQGDTQY
TRBV29-1	TRBJ1-2	SSWDNYGYT
TRBV28	NA	ASSFAETQTYPYEQY
TRBV24-1	TRBJ1-5	ATSDLFGGPQH
TRBV5-1	TRBJ2-5	ASSRVPGGQETQY
TRBV6-1	TRBJ2-3	ASSVAGKHLTTDTQY
TRBV5-1	TRBJ2-1	ASSLGQGENQQF
TRBV20-1	TRBJ2-1	SARTETIGEQF
TRBV7-9	TRBJ2-7	ASSLIPLGQY
TRBV7-3	TRBJ2-3	ASGRNRGGTQY
TRBV20-1	TRBJ1-5	SAREVRDSNQPQH
TRBV7-2	TRBJ1-6	ASSLGATPLH
TRBV4-2	TRBJ2-4	ASSQEGRGGIDIQY
TRBV5-1	TRBJ2-4	ASSLEKRDFDIQY
TRBV2	TRBJ2-7	ASSGHSGYEQY
TRBV6-1	TRBJ2-7	ASSQATSGPSYEQY
TRBV12-3/TRBV12-4	TRBJ1-1	ASSWDSVTEAF
TRBV7-2	TRBJ1-5	ASSSGQPNSNQPQH
TRBV6-6	TRBJ2-7	ASSVTSGHYEQY
TRBV4-3	TRBJ2-5	ASSQDISGGETQY
TRBV10-3	TRBJ2-5	AISEGPGQGGYDQETQY
TRBV7-9	TRBJ2-7	ASSPGFDEQY
TRBV20-1	TRBJ1-1	SARAGSGLAEAF
TRBV7-9	TRBJ2-3	ASSFGAPDTQY
TRBV29-1	TRBJ2-3	SVLGLRDADTQY
TRBV12-3/TRBV12-4	TRBJ2-7	ASSSRGWDVSYEQY
TRBV20-1	NA	SARPAGGARHEQF